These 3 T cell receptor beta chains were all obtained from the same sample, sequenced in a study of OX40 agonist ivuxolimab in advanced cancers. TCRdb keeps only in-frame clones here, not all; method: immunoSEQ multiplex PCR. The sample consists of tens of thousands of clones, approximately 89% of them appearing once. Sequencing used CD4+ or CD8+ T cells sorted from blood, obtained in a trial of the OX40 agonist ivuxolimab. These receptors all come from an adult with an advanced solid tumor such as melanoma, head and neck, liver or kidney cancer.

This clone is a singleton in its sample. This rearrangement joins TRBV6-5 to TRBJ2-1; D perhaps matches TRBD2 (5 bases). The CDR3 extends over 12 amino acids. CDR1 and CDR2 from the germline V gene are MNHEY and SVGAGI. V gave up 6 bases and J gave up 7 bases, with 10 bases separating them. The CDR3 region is CASRDSQNEQFF. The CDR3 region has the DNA TGTGCCAGCAGGGACTCCCAGAATGAGCAGTTCTTC.

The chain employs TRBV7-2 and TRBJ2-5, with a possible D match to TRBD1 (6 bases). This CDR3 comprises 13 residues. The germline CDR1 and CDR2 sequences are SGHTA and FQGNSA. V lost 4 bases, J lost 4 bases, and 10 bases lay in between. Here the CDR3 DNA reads TGTGCCAGCAGCTCGGACAGCAGAGAGACCCAGTACTTC. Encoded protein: CASSSDSRETQYF. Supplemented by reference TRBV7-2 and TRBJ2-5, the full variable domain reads GAGVSQSPSNKVTEKGKDVELRCDPISGHTALYWYRQSLGQGLEFLIYFQGNSAPDKSGLPSDRFSAERTGGSVSTLTIQRTQQEDSAVYLCASSSDSRETQYFGPGTRLLVL.

The CDR3 DNA is TGTGCCAGCAGCAATGACAGGGGGCTTTACGAGCAGTACTTC. Its translation: CASSNDRGLYEQYF. The chain is built from TRBV7-9 and TRBJ2-7, with 10 bases aligning to TRBD1. From germline, CDR1 is SEHNR and CDR2 FQNEAQ (reference sequence). J gave up 4 bases and V 5 bases, and 5 bases lay outside the gene matches. The CDR3 extends over 14 amino acids.